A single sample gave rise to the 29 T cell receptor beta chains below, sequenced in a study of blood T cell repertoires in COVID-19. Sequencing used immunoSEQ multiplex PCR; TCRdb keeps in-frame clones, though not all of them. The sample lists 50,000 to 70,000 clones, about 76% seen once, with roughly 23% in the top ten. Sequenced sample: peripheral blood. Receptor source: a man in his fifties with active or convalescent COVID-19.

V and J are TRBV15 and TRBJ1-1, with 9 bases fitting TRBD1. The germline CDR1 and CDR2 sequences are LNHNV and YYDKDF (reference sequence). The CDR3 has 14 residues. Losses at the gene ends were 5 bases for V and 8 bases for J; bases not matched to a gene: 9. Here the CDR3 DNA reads TGTGCCACCAGCCGATACTTACAGGGGGCCGAAGCTTTCTTT. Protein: CATSRYLQGAEAFF.

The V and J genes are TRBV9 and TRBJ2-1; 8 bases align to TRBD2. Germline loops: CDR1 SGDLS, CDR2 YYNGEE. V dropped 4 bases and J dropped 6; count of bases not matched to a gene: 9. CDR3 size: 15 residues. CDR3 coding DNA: TGTGCCAGCAGCATGACTAGCGAAGGGGGCAATGAGCAGTTCTTC. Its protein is CASSMTSEGGNEQFF.

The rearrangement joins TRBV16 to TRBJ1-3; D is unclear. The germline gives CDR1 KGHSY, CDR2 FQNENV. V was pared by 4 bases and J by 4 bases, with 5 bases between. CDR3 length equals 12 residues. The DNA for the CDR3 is TGTGCCAGCAGCCCGGAGGGAAACACCATATATTTT. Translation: CASSPEGNTIYF.

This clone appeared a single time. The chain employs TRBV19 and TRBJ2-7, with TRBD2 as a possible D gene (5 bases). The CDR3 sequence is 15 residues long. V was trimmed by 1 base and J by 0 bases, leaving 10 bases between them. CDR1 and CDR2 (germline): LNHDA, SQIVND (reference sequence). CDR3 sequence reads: CASSIATGSSYEQYF. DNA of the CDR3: TGTGCCAGTAGTATAGCAACGGGGAGCTCCTACGAGCAGTACTTC. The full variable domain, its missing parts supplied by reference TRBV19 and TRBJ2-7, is DGGITQSPKYLFRKEGQNVTLSCEQNLNHDAMYWYRQDPGQGLRLIYYSQIVNDFQKGDIAEGYSVSREKKESFPLTVTSAQKNPTAFYLCASSIATGSSYEQYFGPGTRLTVT.

CDR3 region: CASSPGLAGGRRADTQYF. CDR3 DNA sequence: TGCGCCAGCAGCCCCGGACTAGCGGGGGGGCGCCGGGCAGATACGCAGTATTTT. This rearrangement joins TRBV4-1 to TRBJ2-3; 15 bases map to TRBD2. The CDR3 extends over 18 amino acids. V shed 4 bases and J 4 bases; nucleotides not matched to a gene: 9. The germline CDR1 and CDR2 sequences are MGHRA and YSYEKL.

Here the CDR3 DNA reads TGTGCCAGCAGTGAAAATCCTGGGAACAGCGGTAATGAAAAACTGTTTTTT. As protein: CASSENPGNSGNEKLFF. The rearrangement joins TRBV2 to TRBJ1-4, with unresolved D. Per the germline V gene, CDR1 is SNHLY and CDR2 is FYNNEI. The CDR3 runs 17 residues. Between the trimmed V and J ends, which lost 2 bases and 4 bases, there was a span of 17 bases.

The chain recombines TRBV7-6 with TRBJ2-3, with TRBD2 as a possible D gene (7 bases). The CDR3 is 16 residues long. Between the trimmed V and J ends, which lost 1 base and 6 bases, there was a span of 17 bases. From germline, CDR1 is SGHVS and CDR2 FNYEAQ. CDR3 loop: CASSLGGGGAPDTQYF. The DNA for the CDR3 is TGTGCCAGCAGCTTAGGTGGTGGGGGGGCGCCGGATACGCAGTATTTT.

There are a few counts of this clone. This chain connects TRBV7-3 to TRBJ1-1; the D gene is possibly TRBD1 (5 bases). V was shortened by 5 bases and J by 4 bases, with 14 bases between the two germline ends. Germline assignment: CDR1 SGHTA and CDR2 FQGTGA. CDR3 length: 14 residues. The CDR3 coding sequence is TGTGCCAGCAGCATCAACGGGGGAGTCACTGAAGCTTTCTTT. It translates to CASSINGGVTEAFF. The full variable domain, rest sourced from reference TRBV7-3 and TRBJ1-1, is GAGVSQTPSNKVTEKGKYVELRCDPISGHTALYWYRQSLGQGPEFLIYFQGTGAADDSGLPNDRFFAVRPEGSVSTLKIQRTERGDSAVYLCASSINGGVTEAFFGQGTRLTVV.

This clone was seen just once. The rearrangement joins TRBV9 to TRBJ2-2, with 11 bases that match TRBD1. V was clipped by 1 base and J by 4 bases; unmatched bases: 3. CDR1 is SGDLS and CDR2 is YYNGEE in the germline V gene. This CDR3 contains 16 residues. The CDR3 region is CASSVIGTGGTGELFF. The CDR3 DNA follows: TGTGCCAGCAGCGTAATAGGGACAGGGGGCACCGGGGAGCTGTTTTTT.

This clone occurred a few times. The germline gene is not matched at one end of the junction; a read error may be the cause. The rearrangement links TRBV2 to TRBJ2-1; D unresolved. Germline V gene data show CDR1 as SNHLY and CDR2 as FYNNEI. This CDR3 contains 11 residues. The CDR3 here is CASSESPRLLF. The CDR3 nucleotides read TGTGCCAGCAGTGAGTCCCCCAGGTTGCTCTTC.

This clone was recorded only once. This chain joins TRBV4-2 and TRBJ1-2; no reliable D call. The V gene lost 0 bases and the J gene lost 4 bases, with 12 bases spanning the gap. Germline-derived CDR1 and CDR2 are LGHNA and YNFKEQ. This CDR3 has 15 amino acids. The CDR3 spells CASSQESQVLYGYTF. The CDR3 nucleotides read TGTGCCAGCAGCCAAGAAAGCCAGGTACTCTATGGCTACACCTTC.

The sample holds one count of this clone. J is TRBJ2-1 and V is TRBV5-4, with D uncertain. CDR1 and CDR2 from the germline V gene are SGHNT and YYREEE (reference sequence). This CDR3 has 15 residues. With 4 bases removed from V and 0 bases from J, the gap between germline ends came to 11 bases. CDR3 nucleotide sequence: TGTGCCAGCAGCCCCCCAGCGATCTCCTACAATGAGCAGTTCTTC. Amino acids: CASSPPAISYNEQFF.

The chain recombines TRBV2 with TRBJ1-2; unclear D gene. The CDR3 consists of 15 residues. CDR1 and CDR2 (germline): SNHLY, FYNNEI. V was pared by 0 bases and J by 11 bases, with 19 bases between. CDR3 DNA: TGTGCCAGCAGTGAAGCGCTTAGAGCCCGACAAGGTTACACCTTC. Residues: CASSEALRARQGYTF.

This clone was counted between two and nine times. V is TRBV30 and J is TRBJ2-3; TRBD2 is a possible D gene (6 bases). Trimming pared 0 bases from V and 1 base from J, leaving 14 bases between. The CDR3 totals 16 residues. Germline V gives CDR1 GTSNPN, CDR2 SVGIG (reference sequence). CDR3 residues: CAWSVRVAARTDTQYF. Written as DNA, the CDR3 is TGTGCCTGGAGTGTACGGGTAGCGGCTCGCACAGATACGCAGTATTTT. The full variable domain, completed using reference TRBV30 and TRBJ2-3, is SQTIHQWPATLVQPVGSPLSLECTVEGTSNPNLYWYRQAAGRGLQLLFYSVGIGQISSEVPQNLSASRPQDRQFILSSKKLLLSDSGFYLCAWSVRVAARTDTQYFGPGTRLTVL.

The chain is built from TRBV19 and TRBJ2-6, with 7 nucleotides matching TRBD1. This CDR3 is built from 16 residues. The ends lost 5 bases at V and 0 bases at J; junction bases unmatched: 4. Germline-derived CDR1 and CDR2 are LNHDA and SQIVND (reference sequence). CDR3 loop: CASSDRAPSGANVLTF. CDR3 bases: TGTGCCAGTAGTGACAGGGCCCCCTCTGGGGCCAACGTCCTGACTTTC. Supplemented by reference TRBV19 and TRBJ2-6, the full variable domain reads DGGITQSPKYLFRKEGQNVTLSCEQNLNHDAMYWYRQDPGQGLRLIYYSQIVNDFQKGDIAEGYSVSREKKESFPLTVTSAQKNPTAFYLCASSDRAPSGANVLTFGAGSRLTVL.

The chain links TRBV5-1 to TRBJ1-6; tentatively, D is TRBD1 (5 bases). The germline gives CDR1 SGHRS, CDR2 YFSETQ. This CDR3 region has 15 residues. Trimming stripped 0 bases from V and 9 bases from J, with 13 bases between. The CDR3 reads CASSLENQGFSPLHF. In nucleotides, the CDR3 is TGCGCCAGCAGCTTGGAGAATCAGGGCTTTTCACCCCTCCACTTT.

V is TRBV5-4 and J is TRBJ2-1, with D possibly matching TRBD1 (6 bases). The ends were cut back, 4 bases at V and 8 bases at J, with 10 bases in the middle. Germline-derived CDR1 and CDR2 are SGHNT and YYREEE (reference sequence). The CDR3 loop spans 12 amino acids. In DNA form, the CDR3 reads TGTGCCAGCAGCGCAGGGGCCGATGAGCAGTTCTTC. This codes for CASSAGADEQFF.

CDR3 in amino acids: CASSQEWAGDYGYTF. CDR3 in DNA: TGCGCCAGCAGCCAAGAGTGGGCAGGGGACTATGGCTACACCTTC. The V call is TRBV4-1, the J call TRBJ1-2, with D possibly being TRBD1 (6 bases). This CDR3 spans 15 amino acids. In germline, CDR1 is MGHRA, CDR2 YSYEKL. The V end lost 0 bases, the J end lost 3 bases, and 11 bases lay between the germline ends.

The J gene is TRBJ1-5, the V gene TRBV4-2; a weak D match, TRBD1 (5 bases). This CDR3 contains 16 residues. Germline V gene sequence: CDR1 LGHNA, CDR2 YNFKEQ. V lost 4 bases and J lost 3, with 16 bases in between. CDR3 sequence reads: CASSPRNSGLNQPQHF. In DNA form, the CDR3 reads TGTGCCAGCAGCCCCCGAAACTCAGGGCTCAATCAGCCCCAGCATTTT.

In DNA, the CDR3 is TGTGCCAGCAGCCAGCCGGCGGTCGCAGATACGCAGTATTTT. Protein sequence: CASSQPAVADTQYF. V usage is TRBV7-3 and J usage is TRBJ2-3, with no clear D. The CDR3 has 14 amino acids. V lost 5 bases and J lost 4, with 13 bases in between. Germline V CDR1 and CDR2: SGHTA, FQGTGA.

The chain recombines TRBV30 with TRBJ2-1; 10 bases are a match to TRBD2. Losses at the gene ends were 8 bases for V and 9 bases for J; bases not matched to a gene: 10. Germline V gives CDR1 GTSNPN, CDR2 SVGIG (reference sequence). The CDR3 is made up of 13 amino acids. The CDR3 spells CAREREGLTEQFF. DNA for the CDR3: TGTGCCCGGGAGCGGGAGGGCCTTACTGAGCAGTTCTTC.

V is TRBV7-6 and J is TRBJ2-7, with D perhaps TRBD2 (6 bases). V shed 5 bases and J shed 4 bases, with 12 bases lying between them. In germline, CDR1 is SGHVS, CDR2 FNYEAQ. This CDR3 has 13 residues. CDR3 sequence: CASSEGGNYEQYF. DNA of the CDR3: TGTGCCAGCAGCGAAGGAGGGAATTACGAGCAGTACTTC. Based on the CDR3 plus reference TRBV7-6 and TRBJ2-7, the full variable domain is GAGVSQSPRYKVTKRGQDVALRCDPISGHVSLYWYRQALGQGPEFLTYFNYEAQQDKSGLPNDRFSAERPEGSISTLTIQRTEQRDSAMYRCASSEGGNYEQYFGPGTRLTVT.

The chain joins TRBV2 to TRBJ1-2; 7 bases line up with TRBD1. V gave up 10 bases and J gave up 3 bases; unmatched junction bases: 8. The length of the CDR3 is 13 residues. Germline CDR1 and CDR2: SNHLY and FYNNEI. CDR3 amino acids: CATRDSNDYGYTF. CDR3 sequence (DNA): TGTGCCACCCGGGACAGCAATGACTATGGCTACACCTTC.

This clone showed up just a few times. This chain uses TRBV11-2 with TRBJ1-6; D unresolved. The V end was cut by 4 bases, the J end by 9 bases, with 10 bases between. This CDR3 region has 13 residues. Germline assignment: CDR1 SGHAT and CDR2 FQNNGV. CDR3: CASSSAESSPLHF. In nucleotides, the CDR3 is TGTGCCAGCAGCTCGGCGGAAAGTTCACCCCTCCACTTT.

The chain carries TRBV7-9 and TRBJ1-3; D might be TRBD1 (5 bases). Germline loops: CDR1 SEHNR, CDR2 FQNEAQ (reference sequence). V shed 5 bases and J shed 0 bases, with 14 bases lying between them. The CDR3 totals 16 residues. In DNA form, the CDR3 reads TGTGCCAGCAGCAAGGGACTCATGAGCTCTGGAAACACCATATATTTT. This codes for CASSKGLMSSGNTIYF. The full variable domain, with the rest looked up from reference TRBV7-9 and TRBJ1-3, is DTGVSQNPRHKITKRGQNVTFRCDPISEHNRLYWYRQTLGQGPEFLTYFQNEAQLEKSRLLSDRFSAERPKGSFSTLEIQRTEQGDSAMYLCASSKGLMSSGNTIYFGEGSWLTVV.

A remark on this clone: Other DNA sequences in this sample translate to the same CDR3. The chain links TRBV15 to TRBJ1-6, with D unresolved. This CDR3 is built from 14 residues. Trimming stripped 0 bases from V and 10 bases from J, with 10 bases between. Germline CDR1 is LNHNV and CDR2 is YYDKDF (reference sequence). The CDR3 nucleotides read TGTGCCACCAGCAGAGATCCCGGGGAATCACCCCTCCACTTT. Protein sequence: CATSRDPGESPLHF.

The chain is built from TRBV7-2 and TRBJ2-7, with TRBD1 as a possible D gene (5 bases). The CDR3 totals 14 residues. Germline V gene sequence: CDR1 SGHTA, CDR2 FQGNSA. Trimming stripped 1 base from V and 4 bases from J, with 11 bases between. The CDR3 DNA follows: TGTGCCAGCAGCTTAGTTGCGTCAGGGTACGAGCAGTACTTC. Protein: CASSLVASGYEQYF.

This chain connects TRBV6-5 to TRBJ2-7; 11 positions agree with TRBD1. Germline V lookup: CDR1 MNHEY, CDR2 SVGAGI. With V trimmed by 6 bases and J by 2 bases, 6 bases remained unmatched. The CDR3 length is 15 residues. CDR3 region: CASSPLDRGPYEQYF. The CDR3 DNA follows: TGTGCCAGCAGCCCGTTGGACAGGGGGCCCTACGAGCAGTACTTC.

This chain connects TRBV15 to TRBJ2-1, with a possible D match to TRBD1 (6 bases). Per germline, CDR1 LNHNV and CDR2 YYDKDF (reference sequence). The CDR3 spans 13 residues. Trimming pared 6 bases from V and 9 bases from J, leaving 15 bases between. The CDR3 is CATSDRLGGEQFF. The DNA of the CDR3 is TGTGCCACCAGTGATCGATTAGGGGGTGAGCAGTTCTTC. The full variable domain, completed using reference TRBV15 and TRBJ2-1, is DAMVIQNPRYQVTQFGKPVTLSCSQTLNHNVMYWYQQKSSQAPKLLFHYYDKDFNNEADTPDNFQSRRPNTSFCFLDIRSPGLGDTAMYLCATSDRLGGEQFFGPGTRLTVL.